These T cell receptor beta chains were read from a single sample in a study of blood T cell repertoires in COVID-19. The method was immunoSEQ multiplex PCR; TCRdb's version includes in-frame clones alone and lacks a portion of them. Of tens of thousands of clones in the sample, approximately 83% were seen once. Sequencing used peripheral blood. Receptors were obtained from a man aged 55 to 70 with acute or convalescent COVID-19. CDR3s leave out the opening cysteine and the closing phenylalanine or tryptophan.

>TRBJ2-5|TRBV9
ASSRAGTAQETQY
>TRBJ1-6|TRBV5-1
ASRQGRSNSPLH
>TRBJ2-3|TRBV5-1
ASSLSLEPRDTQY
>TRBJ2-3|TRBV27
ASSLLGRWRGSTDTQY
>TRBJ2-2|TRBV24-1
ATSVYMGQGFIGELF
>TRBJ1-4|TRBV11-3
ASSSPGQGGEKLF
>TRBJ2-3|TRBV7-3
ASSLNRGGADTQY
>TRBJ2-7|TRBV2
ASSEAVLAGVEQY
>TRBJ2-4|TRBV2
ASTEPLGGVNIQY
>TRBJ2-1|TRBV5-1
ASSILRPSSGANNEQF
>TRBJ2-5|TRBV5-1
ASSDPSGIVGETQY
>TRBJ2-6|TRBV7-8
ASSLGAYSGANVLT
>TRBJ2-1|TRBV11-3
ASSLVAGPYNEQF
>TRBJ1-2|TRBV4-2
ASSQDGTRGMDYGYT
>TRBJ1-1|TRBV12-5
ASGLDSRIYTEAF
>TRBJ2-1|TRBV12-5
ASGSPTRDLNEQF
>TRBJ1-3|TRBV5-1
ASSLRAGDRPGNTIY
>TRBJ1-1|TRBV4-2
ASSLTGYDGTEAF
>TRBJ2-7|TRBV4-2
ASSHAGGKYEQY
>TRBJ2-5|TRBV4-2
ASSQDLGLGKETQY
>TRBJ2-3|TRBV7-2
ASSLGQGTYTQY
>TRBJ2-3|TRBV2
ASSRPTGGADTQY
>TRBJ2-3|TRBV6-4
ASSESGRAWDTQY
>TRBJ2-7|TRBV29-1
SETGLAGTYEQY
>TRBJ2-2|TRBV6-5
ASGISGWTGELF
>TRBJ2-7|TRBV5-1
ASSKTGVEQY
>TRBJ2-7|TRBV5-1
ASSLDRGPYEQY
>TRBJ2-3|TRBV7-2
ASSGRGGASDTQY
>TRBJ2-7|TRBV11-2
ASSFPLGQLLSEQY
>TRBJ1-1|TRBV30
AWSATGNTEAF
>TRBJ2-1|TRBV19
ASSSLGGNLNNEQF
>TRBJ1-1|TRBV30
ASWGGTMNTEAF
>TRBJ2-5|TRBV5-1
ASSFTDQETQY
>TRBJ2-3|TRBV19
ASSRADTQY
>TRBJ1-5|TRBV5-1
ASSLDHSNQPQH
>TRBJ1-2|TRBV5-1
ASSLEGQGHYGYT
>TRBJ2-1|TRBV6-6
ASSYYPGRSYNEQF
>TRBJ1-1|TRBV2
ASSVGTGHSEAF
>TRBJ1-6|TRBV14
ASSHLFNSPLH
>TRBJ1-5|TRBV6-5
ASSYSTGANQPQH
>TRBJ1-5|TRBV5-6
ASSWGQGAKNSNQPQH
>TRBJ1-4|TRBV5-1
ASSLGTSPGTNEKLF
>TRBJ1-3|TRBV5-1
ASSLTRSGSGNTIY
>TRBJ2-2|TRBV2
ASAQGATGELF
>TRBJ1-1|TRBV7-2
ASSVGQGNTEAF